These 23 T cell receptor beta chains came from one sample sequenced in a study of OX40 agonist ivuxolimab in advanced cancers. Produced via immunoSEQ multiplex PCR; TCRdb's table is partial and in-frame only. The repertoire holds around 57,000 clones, with approximately 80% as singletons. The sample here was CD4+ or CD8+ T cells sorted from blood, taken in a trial of the OX40 agonist ivuxolimab. Source of these receptors: an adult with an advanced solid tumor such as melanoma, head and neck, liver or kidney cancer.

The gene calls are TRBV5-4 and TRBJ2-2, with unresolved D. Per germline, CDR1 SGHNT and CDR2 YYREEE (reference sequence). This CDR3 contains 15 residues. The V gene lost 1 base and the J gene lost 1 base, with 8 bases spanning the gap. The CDR3: CASSLTAENTGELFF. The CDR3 nucleotides read TGTGCCAGCAGCTTGACGGCGGAGAACACCGGGGAGCTGTTTTTT.

This chain links TRBV14 with TRBJ2-5; 11 bases are shared with TRBD2. Losses at the gene ends were 0 bases for V and 4 bases for J; bases not matched to a gene: 7. The CDR3 consists of 17 residues. The V gene's germline CDR1 is SGHDN and CDR2 FVKESK. In nucleotides, the CDR3 is TGTGCCAGCAGCCAAGAGGGTCCGGGACTAGCGGTAGAGACCCAGTACTTC. Protein product: CASSQEGPGLAVETQYF.

Only a few counts were recorded for this clone. This chain joins TRBV19 and TRBJ1-6, with D unclear. Germline V gene data show CDR1 as LNHDA and CDR2 as SQIVND (reference sequence). The CDR3 has 14 amino acids. The ends were cut back, 3 bases at V and 10 bases at J, with 13 bases in the middle. The CDR3 reads CASSIGPVGSPLHF. As DNA, the CDR3 is TGTGCCAGTAGTATTGGGCCAGTCGGCTCACCCCTCCACTTT.

The rearrangement joins TRBV5-4 to TRBJ1-3; D gene ambiguous. Germline V gene data show CDR1 as SGHNT and CDR2 as YYREEE (reference sequence). The ends were cut back, 0 bases at V and 0 bases at J, with 10 bases in the middle. The CDR3 has 16 amino acids. Here the CDR3 reads CASSLANGFSGNTIYF. The CDR3 bases are TGTGCCAGCAGCTTGGCCAACGGGTTCTCTGGAAACACCATATATTTT.

The chain joins TRBV2 to TRBJ2-3, with 8 positions matching TRBD2. This CDR3 has 14 amino acids. Per the germline V gene, CDR1 is SNHLY and CDR2 is FYNNEI. The junction had 8 bases not matched to a gene; V was cut back by 8 bases and J by 4 bases. The CDR3 DNA reads as TGTGCCAGCCGGGAGGGGGGGTCCGCAGATACGCAGTATTTT. Protein sequence: CASREGGSADTQYF.

V and J are TRBV11-2 and TRBJ2-4; D gene uncertain. CDR3 length: 12 residues. Germline V gene data show CDR1 as SGHAT and CDR2 as FQNNGV. V lost 0 bases to trimming and J lost 8 bases, with 5 bases between them. CDR3 DNA: TGTGCCAGCAGCTTAGAACGGTACATTCAGTACTTC. Translated: CASSLERYIQYF.

This CDR3 is CASSGGAMGPQHF. The CDR3, as DNA: TGTGCCAGCAGTGGGGGGGCAATGGGTCCCCAGCATTTT. The chain uses TRBV27 and TRBJ1-5; D may be TRBD1 (6 bases). Looked up from germline, CDR1 is MNHEY and CDR2 is SMNVEV (reference sequence). The CDR3 contains 13 residues. Between the trimmed V and J ends, which lost 5 bases and 10 bases, there was a span of 15 bases.

This clone was seen only a few times. The chain carries TRBV7-9 and TRBJ1-1, with 8 nucleotides matching TRBD1. The V gene's germline CDR1 is SEHNR and CDR2 FQNEAQ (reference sequence). This CDR3 has 13 amino acids. The CDR3, as DNA: TGTGCGGGGCGGGGACAGGAAAACACTGAAGCTTTCTTT. Translating it yields CAGRGQENTEAFF.

The chain links TRBV7-2 to TRBJ1-4; the D is unclear. Germline V gives CDR1 SGHTA, CDR2 FQGNSA. The CDR3 has 15 residues. The V end was cut by 1 base, the J end by 8 bases, with 14 bases between. The DNA of the CDR3 is TGTGCCAGCAGCTTAGAGAGCGGAGGGTGGGAAAAACTGTTTTTT. Amino acids: CASSLESGGWEKLFF. The entire variable domain, with the rest obtained from reference TRBV7-2 and TRBJ1-4, is as follows: GAGVSQSPSNKVTEKGKDVELRCDPISGHTALYWYRQSLGQGLEFLIYFQGNSAPDKSGLPSDRFSAERTGGSVSTLTIQRTQQEDSAVYLCASSLESGGWEKLFFGSGTQLSVL.

This chain connects TRBV7-9 to TRBJ2-1, with D unresolved. The CDR3 is made up of 15 amino acids. V was shortened by 0 bases and J by 7 bases, with 13 bases between the two germline ends. Germline values: CDR1 SEHNR, CDR2 FQNEAQ (reference sequence). The CDR3: CASSLAKTRGNEQFF. The CDR3 DNA is TGTGCCAGCAGCTTAGCTAAGACTCGTGGGAATGAGCAGTTCTTC. Supplemented by reference TRBV7-9 and TRBJ2-1, the full variable domain reads DTGVSQNPRHKITKRGQNVTFRCDPISEHNRLYWYRQTLGQGPEFLTYFQNEAQLEKSRLLSDRFSAERPKGSFSTLEIQRTEQGDSAMYLCASSLAKTRGNEQFFGPGTRLTVL.

The chain recombines TRBV5-1 with TRBJ2-7; the D call may be TRBD1 or TRBD2 (7 bases each). The CDR3 runs to 15 residues. V lost 4 bases to trimming and J lost 5 bases, with 19 bases between them. Germline V CDR1 and CDR2: SGHRS, YFSETQ. CDR3 sequence: CASSIQTGRAHEQYF. In DNA, the CDR3 is TGCGCCAGCAGCATCCAGACAGGGAGGGCCCACGAGCAGTACTTC.

The chain recombines TRBV27 with TRBJ2-3, with D unresolved. The CDR3 covers 13 residues. Germline assignment: CDR1 MNHEY and CDR2 SMNVEV (reference sequence). V gave up 5 bases and J gave up 1 base, with 7 bases separating them. The chain's CDR3 is CASSPHRTDTQYF. In DNA form, the CDR3 reads TGTGCCAGCAGTCCGCACCGCACAGATACGCAGTATTTT.

This chain joins TRBV7-6 and TRBJ1-5; D uncertain. Trimming stripped 5 bases from V and 2 bases from J, with 13 bases between. Germline V gene lookup returns CDR1 SGHVS and CDR2 FNYEAQ. The CDR3 contains 15 residues. The CDR3 spells CASSPQVSGNQPQHF. In nucleotides, the CDR3 is TGTGCCAGCAGCCCCCAGGTTTCTGGCAATCAGCCCCAGCATTTT.

This rearrangement joins TRBV19 to TRBJ1-1, with unresolved D. The CDR3 consists of 15 residues. CDR1 is LNHDA, CDR2 SQIVND, per germline (reference sequence). The germline V and J ends were trimmed by 3 bases and 1 base, with 12 bases remaining between them. The CDR3 bases are TGTGCCAGTAGTATTAGGGCTTTACGGAACACTGAAGCTTTCTTT. Residues: CASSIRALRNTEAFF.

V and J are TRBV9 and TRBJ1-3; TRBD1 aligns across 7 bases. CDR1 is SGDLS and CDR2 is YYNGEE in the germline V gene. The CDR3 runs 15 residues. V lost 1 base to trimming and J lost 4 bases; unmatched junction nucleotides: 5. The CDR3 nucleotides are TGTGCCAGCAGCGTAAGGCAGGGGGTAGGAAACACCATATATTTT. Protein product: CASSVRQGVGNTIYF.

V and J are TRBV5-1 and TRBJ1-1; D possibly corresponds to TRBD1 (6 bases). Germline assignment: CDR1 SGHRS and CDR2 YFSETQ. The CDR3 has 14 amino acids. Trimming removed 2 bases from V and 5 bases from J, with 13 bases in between. The CDR3 spells CASSLGTGATEAFF. CDR3 nucleotides: TGCGCCAGCAGCTTAGGTACGGGGGCTACTGAAGCTTTCTTT.

By its share, this clone is medium-sized. This rearrangement joins TRBV6-6 to TRBJ2-7, with 8 bases aligning to TRBD2. J was trimmed by 2 bases and V by 9 bases; bases with no gene match: 6. CDR1 and CDR2 from the germline V gene are MNHNY and SVGAGI (reference sequence). This CDR3 is built from 13 residues. CDR3 sequence: CASTRGLAYEQYF. The CDR3 DNA follows: TGTGCCAGTACTAGGGGACTAGCCTACGAGCAGTACTTC.

For the CDR3, the DNA is TGTGCCAGCAGCTTAGGCCGAACGCAGGGAAACACCATATATTTT. This codes for CASSLGRTQGNTIYF. The gene calls are TRBV13 and TRBJ1-3; D is undetermined. Trimming pared 0 bases from V and 4 bases from J, leaving 10 bases between. Germline-derived CDR1 and CDR2 are PRHDT and FYEKMQ (reference sequence). CDR3 length: 15 residues.

CDR3 nucleotides: TGTGCCAGCAGTTACAGACAGGGGAATTCACCCCTCCACTTT. This codes for CASSYRQGNSPLHF. This chain links TRBV6-6 with TRBJ1-6, with 8 nucleotides matching TRBD1. The CDR3 is 14 amino acids. The V gene's germline CDR1 is MNHNY and CDR2 SVGAGI (reference sequence). The trim removed 2 bases at V and 7 bases at J, leaving 1 base unmatched.

V is TRBV6-5 and J is TRBJ2-2; D call uncertain. V was pared by 6 bases and J by 1 base, with 12 bases between. This CDR3 is built from 15 residues. The germline CDR1 and CDR2 sequences are MNHEY and SVGAGI. The CDR3 here is CASRRDGRNTGELFF. The CDR3 DNA follows: TGTGCCAGCAGGCGAGATGGACGGAACACCGGGGAGCTGTTTTTT.

This clone was detected only a few times. The CDR3 DNA is TGTGCCAGCAGCTCTATTAGCGGGGGAACCCAGTACTTC. It specifies CASSSISGGTQYF. The rearrangement links TRBV7-9 to TRBJ2-7, with 9 bases identical to TRBD2. Germline V gene lookup returns CDR1 SEHNR and CDR2 FQNEAQ (reference sequence). The CDR3 sequence is 13 residues long. With V trimmed by 4 bases and J by 10 bases, 8 bases remained unmatched.

The chain recombines TRBV7-8 with TRBJ1-1; D unresolved. Germline assignment: CDR1 SGHVS and CDR2 FQNEAQ. The CDR3 has 12 residues. V lost 3 bases to trimming and J lost 11 bases, with 13 bases between them. DNA for the CDR3: TGTGCCAGCAGCTTCGCGAACTCGGCGGCTTTCTTT. Translation: CASSFANSAAFF.

The rearrangement uses TRBV12-5 and TRBJ2-7; 8 nucleotides agree with TRBD1. With 1 base clipped from V and 2 bases from J, the junction kept 10 bases outside the gene matches. This CDR3 spans 17 amino acids. Per the germline V gene, CDR1 is LGHNT and CDR2 is FRNRAP. CDR3 in DNA: TGTGCTAGTGGTTTGGCCCCCGGTGGGACAGGAGCCTACGAGCAGTACTTC. Translating gives CASGLAPGGTGAYEQYF. The full variable domain, in which reference TRBV12-5 and TRBJ2-7 provide the parts outside the CDR3, is DARVTQTPRHKVTEMGQEVTMRCQPILGHNTVFWYRQTMMQGLELLAYFRNRAPLDDSGMPKDRFSAEMPDATLATLKIQPSEPRDSAVYFCASGLAPGGTGAYEQYFGPGTRLTVT.